Listed here are 16 T cell receptor beta chains from one sample, sequenced in a study of CD8+ T cells in alopecia areata. Indicated treatment: oral pan-JAK inhibitor, 5-10 mg twice daily. Reverse transcribed after extraction, RNA yielded cDNA as the sequencing template. Some clones are missing from TCRdb's copy, which holds only in-frame ones; the method was immunoSEQ multiplex PCR. The data show about 200,000 clones, more than 30% seen once. The sequencing used CD4+ T cells sorted from blood, collected around week 34, from a patient treated with tofacitinib. The source of these receptors is a human donor with alopecia areata.

CDR3 in DNA: TGTGCCAGTAGCAGAGTAACAGGGGGCAGCAATCAGCCCCAGCATTTT. Protein: CASSRVTGGSNQPQHF. The rearrangement joins TRBV19 to TRBJ1-5, with 9 bases fitting TRBD1. There are 16 residues in the CDR3. Trimming removed 6 bases from V and 1 base from J; junction bases left unmatched: 7. The V gene's germline CDR1 is LNHDA and CDR2 SQIVND (reference sequence).

The chain employs TRBV29-1 and TRBJ1-1; 7 bases match TRBD1. This CDR3 spans 14 amino acids. Per germline, CDR1 SQVTM and CDR2 ANQGSEA. Losses at the gene ends were 5 bases for V and 2 bases for J; bases not matched to a gene: 8. The CDR3 is CSVRSGTANTEAFF. CDR3 coding DNA: TGCAGCGTTCGGTCTGGGACAGCTAACACTGAAGCTTTCTTT.

V gene TRBV14 combines with J gene TRBJ2-2; D is unclear. Germline lookup yields CDR1 SGHDN and CDR2 FVKESK. The V gene lost 3 bases and the J gene lost 1 base, with 9 bases spanning the gap. CDR3 length: 15 amino acids. The CDR3 spells CASSQLAQNTGELFF. CDR3 bases: TGTGCCAGCAGCCAGCTCGCACAGAACACCGGGGAGCTGTTTTTT.

This rearrangement joins TRBV30 to TRBJ1-2; D might be TRBD1 (6 bases). Trimming removed 0 bases at V and 5 bases at J, with 13 bases between. The CDR3 is 14 residues long. Germline-derived CDR1 and CDR2 are GTSNPN and SVGIG (reference sequence). CDR3 loop: CAWSVLQGYYGYTF. DNA of the CDR3: TGTGCCTGGAGTGTCCTACAGGGATATTATGGCTACACCTTC.

The table lists this clone with a few counts. The chain carries TRBV11-1 and TRBJ1-2; TRBD1 is a possible D gene (6 bases). The CDR3 length is 14 residues. Per the germline V gene, CDR1 is SGHAT and CDR2 is FQDESV (reference sequence). The V gene lost 5 bases and the J gene lost 4 bases, with 14 bases spanning the gap. The CDR3 sequence: CASSIGQQIYGYTF. The CDR3 nucleotides are TGTGCCAGCAGCATAGGACAGCAAATCTATGGCTACACCTTC.

This clone was counted between two and nine times. This rearrangement joins TRBV5-1 to TRBJ1-2; no clear D. Germline-derived CDR1 and CDR2 are SGHRS and YFSETQ. CDR3 size: 15 residues. V was cut by 3 bases and J by 6 bases, with 18 bases left in between. The CDR3, as DNA: TGCGCCAGCAGCTCCCTGGGCACATCCTTAAATGGCTACACCTTC. As protein: CASSSLGTSLNGYTF. The whole variable domain, filled in from reference TRBV5-1 and TRBJ1-2, reads KAGVTQTPRYLIKTRGQQVTLSCSPISGHRSVSWYQQTPGQGLQFLFEYFSETQRNKGNFPGRFSGRQFSNSRSEMNVSTLELGDSALYLCASSSLGTSLNGYTFGSGTRLTVV.

The chain links TRBV11-2 to TRBJ1-1; the D gene is possibly TRBD1 (5 bases). V lost 1 base and J 1 base, leaving 10 bases between the germline ends. Looked up from germline, CDR1 is SGHAT and CDR2 is FQNNGV. CDR3 size: 15 residues. CDR3 nucleotide sequence: TGTGCCAGCAGCTTAGGGCCGGGGCGGAACACTGAAGCTTTCTTT. Amino acids: CASSLGPGRNTEAFF.

This clone appeared a few times. The chain is built from TRBV5-1 and TRBJ2-5, with 9 nucleotides matching TRBD1. The CDR3 consists of 14 residues. V trimming: 5 bases; J trimming: 3 bases; junction bases outside the gene matches: 5. Germline V gene sequence: CDR1 SGHRS, CDR2 YFSETQ. CDR3: CASSPTGGEETQYF. The CDR3 DNA sequence: TGCGCCAGCAGTCCGACAGGGGGGGAAGAGACCCAGTACTTC.

The rearrangement links TRBV7-9 to TRBJ2-3, with TRBD2 matching over 8 bases. Losses at the gene ends were 5 bases for V and 5 bases for J; bases not matched to a gene: 0. This CDR3 region has 12 residues. From germline, CDR1 is SEHNR and CDR2 FQNEAQ (reference sequence). The CDR3 region has the DNA TGTGCCAGCAGCCGGGGGGGAGATACGCAGTATTTT. As protein: CASSRGGDTQYF.

The V and J genes are TRBV30 and TRBJ2-7; unclear D gene. Trimming pared 6 bases from V and 2 bases from J, leaving 11 bases between. The CDR3 has 12 residues. Germline V gives CDR1 GTSNPN, CDR2 SVGIG (reference sequence). CDR3 region: CACMTGPYEQYF. The CDR3 DNA reads TGTGCCTGTATGACCGGCCCCTACGAGCAGTACTTC.

The J gene is TRBJ1-5, the V gene TRBV2; D ambiguous. This CDR3 spans 14 amino acids. Trimming stripped 3 bases from V and 6 bases from J, with 12 bases between. Germline V gives CDR1 SNHLY, CDR2 FYNNEI. The CDR3 loop reads CASSEWSLGQPQHF. CDR3 DNA sequence: TGTGCCAGCAGTGAGTGGTCCCTGGGTCAGCCCCAGCATTTT.

The genes are TRBV7-2 and TRBJ2-7; no definite D call. The CDR3 has 14 amino acids. The V end was cut by 8 bases, the J end by 0 bases, with 14 bases between. Per the germline V gene, CDR1 is SGHTA and CDR2 is FQGNSA. CDR3 in DNA: TGTGCCAGCGGGCCTTTGTTTGGCTCCTACGAGCAGTACTTC. Its protein product is CASGPLFGSYEQYF.

V and J are TRBV9 and TRBJ2-3; a possible D gene is TRBD2 (5 bases). This CDR3 is built from 16 residues. Trimming took 4 bases from V and 4 from J, leaving 19 bases between them. CDR1 and CDR2 (germline): SGDLS, YYNGEE. The DNA for the CDR3 is TGTGCCAGCAGCCCTGCTTCGGGGATCCCCTCAGATACGCAGTATTTT. Protein product: CASSPASGIPSDTQYF.

The J gene is TRBJ2-3, the V gene TRBV15; 7 positions agree with TRBD2. Germline V lookup: CDR1 LNHNV, CDR2 YYDKDF (reference sequence). With V trimmed by 0 bases and J by 4 bases, 7 bases remained unmatched. The CDR3 length is 16 residues. CDR3 protein: CATSRDRWEGPDTQYF. Here the CDR3 DNA reads TGTGCCACCAGCAGAGATCGGTGGGAGGGCCCAGATACGCAGTATTTT.

V gene TRBV5-1 combines with J gene TRBJ1-1; D not certain. Between the trimmed V and J ends, which lost 1 base and 2 bases, there was a span of 9 bases. Germline V lookup: CDR1 SGHRS, CDR2 YFSETQ. The length of the CDR3 is 14 residues. CDR3 in amino acids: CASSLPDTNTEAFF. The CDR3 nucleotides are TGCGCCAGCAGCTTGCCAGACACTAACACTGAAGCTTTCTTT.

This clone was seen only a few times. The rearrangement uses TRBV30 and TRBJ2-3; the match to TRBD2 covers 15 bases. The CDR3 is made up of 21 amino acids. In germline, CDR1 is GTSNPN, CDR2 SVGIG (reference sequence). With 1 base clipped from V and 0 bases from J, the junction kept 14 bases outside the gene matches. In DNA, the CDR3 is TGTGCCTGGAGTGGACTCTCACGGACTAGCGGGAGGGTCCTAAGCACAGATACGCAGTATTTT. Protein product: CAWSGLSRTSGRVLSTDTQYF.